The present T cell receptor beta chain was sequenced within a study of identical twins. One entry per CDR3 protein results from TCRdb running MiXCR on the 5' RACE reads. The sample contains a few hundred thousand distinct CDR3 sequences, over 9% of which appear only once. V shed 6 bases and J shed 3 bases, with 13 bases lying between them. There are 14 residues in the CDR3. These data also featured in a second study, about yellow fever vaccine responses in identical twins.

This chain connects TRBV12-3 or TRBV12-4 to TRBJ2-3; tentatively, D is TRBD2 (5 bases). This TCR came from a woman younger than 30 in good health. The sample taken for sequencing was CD8+ T cells sorted from blood. The CDR3 region is CASSLRASTDTQYF. CDR3 nucleotides: TGTGCCAGCAGCCTGAGGGCGTCTACAGATACGCAGTATTTT.